The source of this TCR beta chain is a study of identical twins. General study points: For monozygotic twins, models underestimated out-of-frame TCR alpha sharing. Reduced insertions were recorded for abundant cord blood beta clonotypes, with no such pattern in memory repertoires.

This clonotype was seen at least ten times. Its antigen remains unidentified. This CDR3 contains 15 residues. Germline V CDR1 and CDR2: MNHEY, SMNVEV (reference sequence). V gave up 0 bases and J gave up 4 bases; unmatched junction bases: 4. One entry per CDR3 protein, called by TCRdb with MiXCR from the 5' RACE reads. The profile shows about 920,000 distinct CDR3 sequences, about 12% of them singletons. This same sample was also part of a study on yellow fever vaccine responses in identical twins.

The chain uses TRBV27 and TRBJ2-3; 7 nucleotides agree with TRBD2. The clonotype was recovered from a woman younger than 30 in good health. Sequencing input: PBMCs. In nucleotides, the CDR3 is TGTGCCAGCAGTTTATCGGTAGCGGGTCCAGATACGCAGTATTTT. This gives the protein CASSLSVAGPDTQYF.